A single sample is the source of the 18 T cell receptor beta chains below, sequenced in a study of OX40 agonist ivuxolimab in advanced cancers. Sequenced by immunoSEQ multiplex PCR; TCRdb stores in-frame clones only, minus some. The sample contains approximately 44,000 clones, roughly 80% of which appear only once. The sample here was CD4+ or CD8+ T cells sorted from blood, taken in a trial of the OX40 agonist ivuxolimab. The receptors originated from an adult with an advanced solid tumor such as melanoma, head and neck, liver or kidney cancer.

The CDR3 spells CASALLTGGLLNTIYF. CDR3 nucleotide sequence: TGTGCTAGTGCCCTTCTGACAGGGGGATTATTAAACACCATATATTTT. This sequence joins TRBV12-5 and TRBJ1-3; 9 nucleotides align to TRBD1. The CDR3 extends over 16 amino acids. Germline CDR1 LGHNT, CDR2 FRNRAP. Trimming removed 7 bases from V and 6 bases from J; junction bases left unmatched: 13.

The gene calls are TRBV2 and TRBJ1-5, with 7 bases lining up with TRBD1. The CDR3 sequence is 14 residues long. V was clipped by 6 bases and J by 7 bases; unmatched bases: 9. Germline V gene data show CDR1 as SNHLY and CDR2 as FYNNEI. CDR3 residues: CASSLQGGEQPQHF. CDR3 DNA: TGTGCCAGCAGCCTCCAGGGGGGTGAGCAGCCCCAGCATTTT.

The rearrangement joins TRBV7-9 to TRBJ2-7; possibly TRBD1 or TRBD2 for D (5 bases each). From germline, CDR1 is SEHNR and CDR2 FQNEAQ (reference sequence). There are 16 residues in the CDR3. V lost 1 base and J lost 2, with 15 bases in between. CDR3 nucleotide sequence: TGTGCCAGCAGCTTAGATGGAAACAGGAGGCCCTACGAGCAGTACTTC. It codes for CASSLDGNRRPYEQYF. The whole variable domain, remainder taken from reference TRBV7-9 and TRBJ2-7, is DTGVSQNPRHKITKRGQNVTFRCDPISEHNRLYWYRQTLGQGPEFLTYFQNEAQLEKSRLLSDRFSAERPKGSFSTLEIQRTEQGDSAMYLCASSLDGNRRPYEQYFGPGTRLTVT.

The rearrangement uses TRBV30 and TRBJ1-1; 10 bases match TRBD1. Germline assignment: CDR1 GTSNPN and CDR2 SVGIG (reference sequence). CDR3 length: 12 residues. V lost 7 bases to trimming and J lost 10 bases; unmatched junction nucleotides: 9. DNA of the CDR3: TGTGCCTCCCGGAGACAGGGGGCAAGAGCTTTCTTT. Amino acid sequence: CASRRQGARAFF.

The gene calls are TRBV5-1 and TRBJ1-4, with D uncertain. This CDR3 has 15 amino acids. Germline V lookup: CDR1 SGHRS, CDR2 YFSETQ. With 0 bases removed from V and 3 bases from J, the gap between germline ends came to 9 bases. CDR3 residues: CASSLGQIPNEKLFF. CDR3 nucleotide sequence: TGCGCCAGCAGCTTGGGCCAGATCCCTAATGAAAAACTGTTTTTT.

The CDR3 loop reads CASSSRRAGGHQPQHF. The CDR3 bases are TGTGCCAGTAGTAGTAGGAGGGCAGGGGGCCATCAGCCCCAGCATTTT. The V gene is TRBV19, the J gene TRBJ1-5; TRBD1 aligns across 8 bases. The CDR3 is made up of 16 amino acids. Germline V CDR1 and CDR2: LNHDA, SQIVND (reference sequence). V gave up 4 bases and J gave up 5 bases; unmatched junction bases: 10.

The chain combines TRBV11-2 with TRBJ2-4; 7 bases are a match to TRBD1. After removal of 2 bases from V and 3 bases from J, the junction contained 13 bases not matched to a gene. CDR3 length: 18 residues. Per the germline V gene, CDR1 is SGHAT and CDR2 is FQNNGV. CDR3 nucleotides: TGTGCCAGCAGCTTAATCGGCCGACAGGGAACCGTCAAAAACATTCAGTACTTC. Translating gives CASSLIGRQGTVKNIQYF.

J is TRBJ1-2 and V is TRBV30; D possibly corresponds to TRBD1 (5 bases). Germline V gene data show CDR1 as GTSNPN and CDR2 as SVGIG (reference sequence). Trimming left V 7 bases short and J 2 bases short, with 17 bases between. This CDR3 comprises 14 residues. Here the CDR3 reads CAFAGTTGNYGYTF. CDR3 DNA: TGTGCCTTCGCAGGGACGACCGGAAACTATGGCTACACCTTC. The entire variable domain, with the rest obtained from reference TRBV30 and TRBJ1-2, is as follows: SQTIHQWPATLVQPVGSPLSLECTVEGTSNPNLYWYRQAAGRGLQLLFYSVGIGQISSEVPQNLSASRPQDRQFILSSKKLLLSDSGFYLCAFAGTTGNYGYTFGSGTRLTVV.

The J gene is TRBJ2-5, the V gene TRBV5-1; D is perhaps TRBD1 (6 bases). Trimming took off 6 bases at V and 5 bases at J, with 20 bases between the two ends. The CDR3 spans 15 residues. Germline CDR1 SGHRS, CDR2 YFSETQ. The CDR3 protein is CASNRPDSGEETQYF. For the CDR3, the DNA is TGCGCCAGCAATAGACCGGACAGTGGTGAGGAGACCCAGTACTTC.

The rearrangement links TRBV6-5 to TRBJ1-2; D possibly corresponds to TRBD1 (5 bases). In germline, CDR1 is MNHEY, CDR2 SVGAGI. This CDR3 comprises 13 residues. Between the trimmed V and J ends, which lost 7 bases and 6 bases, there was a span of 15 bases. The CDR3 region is CASTWGGTDGYTF. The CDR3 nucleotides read TGTGCCAGCACCTGGGGGGGGACGGATGGCTACACCTTC.

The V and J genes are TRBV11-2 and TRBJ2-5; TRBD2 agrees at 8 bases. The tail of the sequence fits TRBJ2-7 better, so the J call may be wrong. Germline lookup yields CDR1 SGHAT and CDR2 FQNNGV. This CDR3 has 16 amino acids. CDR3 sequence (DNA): TGTGCCAGCAGCCCACCGAGAGCGGGGGCCACCTACGAGCAGTACTTC. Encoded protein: CASSPPRAGATYEQYF.

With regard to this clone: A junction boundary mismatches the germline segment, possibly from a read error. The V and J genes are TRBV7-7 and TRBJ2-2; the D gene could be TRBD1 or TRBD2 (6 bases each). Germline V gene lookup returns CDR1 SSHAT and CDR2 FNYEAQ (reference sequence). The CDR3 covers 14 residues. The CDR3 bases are TGTGCTAGCAGCTTAAAGGGGGGAACCGGGGAGCTGTTTTTT. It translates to CASSLKGGTGELFF. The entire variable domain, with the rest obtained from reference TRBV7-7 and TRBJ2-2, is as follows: GAGVSQSPRYKVTKRGQDVTLRCDPISSHATLYWYQQALGQGPEFLTYFNYEAQPDKSGLPSDRFSAERPEGSISTLTIQRTEQRDSAMYRCASSLKGGTGELFFGEGSRLTVL.

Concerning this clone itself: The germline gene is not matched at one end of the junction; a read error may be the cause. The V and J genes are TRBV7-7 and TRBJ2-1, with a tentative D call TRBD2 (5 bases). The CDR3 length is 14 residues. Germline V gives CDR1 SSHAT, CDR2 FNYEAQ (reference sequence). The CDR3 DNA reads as TGTGCTAGCAGCCTAGCCCAGACCTCATTTGAACAGTTCTTC. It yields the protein CASSLAQTSFEQFF.

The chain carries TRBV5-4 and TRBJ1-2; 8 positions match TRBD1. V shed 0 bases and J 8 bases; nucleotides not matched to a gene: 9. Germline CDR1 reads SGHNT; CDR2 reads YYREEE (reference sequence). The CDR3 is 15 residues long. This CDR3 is CASSLEGGQGRGYTF. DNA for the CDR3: TGTGCCAGCAGCTTGGAGGGCGGACAGGGTAGAGGCTACACCTTC.

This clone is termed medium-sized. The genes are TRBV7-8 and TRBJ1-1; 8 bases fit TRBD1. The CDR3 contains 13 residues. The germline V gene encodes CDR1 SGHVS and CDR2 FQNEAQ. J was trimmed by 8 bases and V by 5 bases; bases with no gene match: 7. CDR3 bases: TGTGCCAGCAGCCCAAGACAGGGGCTAGAAGCTTTCTTT. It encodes CASSPRQGLEAFF.

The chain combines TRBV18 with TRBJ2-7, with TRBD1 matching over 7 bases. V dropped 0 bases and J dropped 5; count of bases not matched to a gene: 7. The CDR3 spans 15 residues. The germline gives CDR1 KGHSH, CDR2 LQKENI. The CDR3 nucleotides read TGTGCCAGCTCACCACCTGACAGGGTAGGCGACGAGCAGTACTTC. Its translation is CASSPPDRVGDEQYF.

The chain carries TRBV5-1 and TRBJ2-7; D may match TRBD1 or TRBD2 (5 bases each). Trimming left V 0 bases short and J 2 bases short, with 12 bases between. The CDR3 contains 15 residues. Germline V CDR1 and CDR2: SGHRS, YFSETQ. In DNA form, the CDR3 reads TGCGCCAGCAGCTTGGTCTGGGGGTCTACCTACGAGCAGTACTTC. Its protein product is CASSLVWGSTYEQYF.

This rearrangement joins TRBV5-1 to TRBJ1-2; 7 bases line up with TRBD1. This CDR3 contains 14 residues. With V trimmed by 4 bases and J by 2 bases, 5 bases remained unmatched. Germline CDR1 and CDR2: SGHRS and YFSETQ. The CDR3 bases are TGCGCCAGCAGCAGCCTGACAGGGAACTATGGCTACACCTTC. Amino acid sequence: CASSSLTGNYGYTF.